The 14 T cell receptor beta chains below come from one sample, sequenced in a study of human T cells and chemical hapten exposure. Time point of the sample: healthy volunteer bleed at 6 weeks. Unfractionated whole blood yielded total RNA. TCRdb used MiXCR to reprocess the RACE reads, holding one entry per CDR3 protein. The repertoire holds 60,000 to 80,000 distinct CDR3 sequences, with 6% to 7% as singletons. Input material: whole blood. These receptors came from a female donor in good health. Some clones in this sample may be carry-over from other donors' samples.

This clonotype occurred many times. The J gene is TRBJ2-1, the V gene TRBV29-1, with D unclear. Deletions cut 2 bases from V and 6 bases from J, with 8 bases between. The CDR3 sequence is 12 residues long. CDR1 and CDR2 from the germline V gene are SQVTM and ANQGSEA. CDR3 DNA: TGCAGCGTTGAAACAGTTTTCAATGAGCAGTTCTTC. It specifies CSVETVFNEQFF.

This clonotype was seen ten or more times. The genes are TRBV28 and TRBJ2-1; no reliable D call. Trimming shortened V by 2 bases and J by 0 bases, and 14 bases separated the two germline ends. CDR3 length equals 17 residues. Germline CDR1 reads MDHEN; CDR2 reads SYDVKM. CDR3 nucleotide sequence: TGTGCCAGCAGTTTAATCACTCTCAGATACTCCTACAATGAGCAGTTCTTC. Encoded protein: CASSLITLRYSYNEQFF.

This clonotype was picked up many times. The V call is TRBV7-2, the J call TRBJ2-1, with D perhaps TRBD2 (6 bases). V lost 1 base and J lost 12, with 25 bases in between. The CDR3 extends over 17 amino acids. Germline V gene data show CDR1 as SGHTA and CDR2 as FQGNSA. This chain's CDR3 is CASSLEVFGLTGVLQFF. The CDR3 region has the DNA TGTGCCAGCAGCTTAGAAGTTTTTGGCCTCACGGGAGTGTTGCAGTTCTTC.

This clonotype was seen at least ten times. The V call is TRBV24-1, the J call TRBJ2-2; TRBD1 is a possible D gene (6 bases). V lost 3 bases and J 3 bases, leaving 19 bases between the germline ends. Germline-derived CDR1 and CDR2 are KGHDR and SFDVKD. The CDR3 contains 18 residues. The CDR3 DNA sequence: TGTGCCACCAGTGATGCGAAACAGGGCGCCGTGGACACCGGGGAGCTGTTTTTT. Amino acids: CATSDAKQGAVDTGELFF.

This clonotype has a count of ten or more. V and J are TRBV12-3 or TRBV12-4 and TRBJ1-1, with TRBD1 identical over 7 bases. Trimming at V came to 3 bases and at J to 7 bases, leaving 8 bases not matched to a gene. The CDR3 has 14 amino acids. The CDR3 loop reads CASSFQGVRVEAFF. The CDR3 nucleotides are TGTGCCAGCAGTTTTCAGGGGGTCAGGGTTGAAGCTTTCTTT.

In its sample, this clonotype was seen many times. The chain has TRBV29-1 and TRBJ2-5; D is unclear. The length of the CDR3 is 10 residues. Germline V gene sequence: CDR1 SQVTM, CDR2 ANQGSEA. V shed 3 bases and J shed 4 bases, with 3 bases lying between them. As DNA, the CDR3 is TGCAGCGTTGAGTCAGAGACCCAGTACTTC. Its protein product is CSVESETQYF.

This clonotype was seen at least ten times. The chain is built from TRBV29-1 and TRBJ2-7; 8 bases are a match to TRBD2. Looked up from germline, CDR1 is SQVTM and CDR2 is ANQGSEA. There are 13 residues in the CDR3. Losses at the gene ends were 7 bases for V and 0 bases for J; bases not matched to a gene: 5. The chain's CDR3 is CSGLAGSSYEQYF. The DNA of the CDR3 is TGCAGCGGTTTAGCGGGAAGCTCCTACGAGCAGTACTTC.

CDR3: CSANNPVGNNEQFF. Written as DNA, the CDR3 is TGCAGCGCAAATAACCCGGTGGGTAACAATGAGCAGTTCTTC. The rearrangement uses TRBV29-1 and TRBJ2-1; D is ambiguous. Trimming stripped 7 bases from V and 5 bases from J, with 18 bases between. This CDR3 comprises 14 residues. Per germline, CDR1 SQVTM and CDR2 ANQGSEA.

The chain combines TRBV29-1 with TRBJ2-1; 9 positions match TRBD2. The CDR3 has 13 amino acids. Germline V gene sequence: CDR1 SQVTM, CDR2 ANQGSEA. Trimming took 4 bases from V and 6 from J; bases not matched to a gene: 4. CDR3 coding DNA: TGCAGCGTTGCGAGCGGGAGGCCCAATGAGCAGTTCTTC. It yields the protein CSVASGRPNEQFF.

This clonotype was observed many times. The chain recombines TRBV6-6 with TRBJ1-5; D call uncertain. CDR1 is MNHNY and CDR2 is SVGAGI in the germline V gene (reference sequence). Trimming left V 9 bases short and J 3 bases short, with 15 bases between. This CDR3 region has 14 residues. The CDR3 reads CASHPGGVNQPQHF. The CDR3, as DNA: TGTGCCAGTCACCCCGGCGGGGTCAATCAGCCCCAGCATTTT.

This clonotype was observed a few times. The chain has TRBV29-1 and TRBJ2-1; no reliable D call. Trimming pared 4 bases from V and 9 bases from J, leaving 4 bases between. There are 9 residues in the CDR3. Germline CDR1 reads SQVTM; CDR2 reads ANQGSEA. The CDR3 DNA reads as TGCAGCGTTGGGTTTGAGCAGTTCTTC. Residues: CSVGFEQFF.

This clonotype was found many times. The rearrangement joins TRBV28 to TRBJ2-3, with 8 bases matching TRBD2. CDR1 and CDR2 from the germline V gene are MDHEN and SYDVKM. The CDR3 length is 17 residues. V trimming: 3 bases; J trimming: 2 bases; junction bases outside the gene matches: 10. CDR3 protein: CASSLGTRRPVTDTQYF. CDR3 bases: TGTGCCAGCAGTTTGGGGACTAGACGGCCTGTCACAGATACGCAGTATTTT.

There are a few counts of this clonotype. CDR3 nucleotide sequence: TGTGCTAGTGGTTTGGTACTTGGTAGCGGGATGCTCCAAGAGACCCAGTACTTC. Protein sequence: CASGLVLGSGMLQETQYF. The V call is TRBV12-5, the J call TRBJ2-5, with 8 bases fitting TRBD2. Germline V gives CDR1 LGHNT, CDR2 FRNRAP. Unmatched junction bases numbered 10, after V lost 0 bases and J lost 1 base. The CDR3 consists of 18 residues.

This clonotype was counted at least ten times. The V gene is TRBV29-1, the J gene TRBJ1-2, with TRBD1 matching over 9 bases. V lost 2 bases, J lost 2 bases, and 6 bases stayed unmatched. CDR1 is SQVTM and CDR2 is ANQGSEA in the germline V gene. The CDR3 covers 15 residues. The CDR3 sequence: CSVESRDRVNYGYTF. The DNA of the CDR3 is TGCAGCGTTGAAAGTAGGGACAGGGTAAACTATGGCTACACCTTC.